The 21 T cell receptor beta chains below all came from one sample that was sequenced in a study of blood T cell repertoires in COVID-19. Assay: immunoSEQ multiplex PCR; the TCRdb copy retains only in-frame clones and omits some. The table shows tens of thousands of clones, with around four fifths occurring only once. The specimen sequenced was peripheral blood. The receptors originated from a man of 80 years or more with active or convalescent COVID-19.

CDR3 in amino acids: CASSPRDRVIDTQYF. CDR3 coding DNA: TGTGCCAGCAGCCCCCGGGACAGGGTAATAGATACGCAGTATTTT. The V gene is TRBV9, the J gene TRBJ2-3, with 9 positions matching TRBD1. Germline trimming cut 4 bases from V and 5 bases from J; bases unmatched to any gene: 8. CDR1 is SGDLS and CDR2 is YYNGEE in the germline V gene. The CDR3 has 15 residues.

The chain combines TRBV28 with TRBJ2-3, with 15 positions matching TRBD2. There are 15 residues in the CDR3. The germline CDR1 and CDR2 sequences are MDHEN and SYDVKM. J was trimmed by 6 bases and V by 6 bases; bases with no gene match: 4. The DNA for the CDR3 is TGTGCCAGCAGGCGGACTAGCGGGAGGGTTGATACGCAGTATTTT. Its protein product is CASRRTSGRVDTQYF.

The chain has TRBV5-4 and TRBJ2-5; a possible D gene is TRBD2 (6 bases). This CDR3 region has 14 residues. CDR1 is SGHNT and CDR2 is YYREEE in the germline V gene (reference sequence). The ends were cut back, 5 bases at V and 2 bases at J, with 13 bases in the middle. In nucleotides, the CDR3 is TGTGCCAGCAGATCCGGGACTTCTCAAGAGACCCAGTACTTC. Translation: CASRSGTSQETQYF. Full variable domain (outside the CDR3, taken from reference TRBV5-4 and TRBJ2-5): ETGVTQSPTHLIKTRGQQVTLRCSSQSGHNTVSWYQQALGQGPQFIFQYYREEENGRGNFPPRFSGLQFPNYSSELNVNALELDDSALYLCASRSGTSQETQYFGPGTRLLVL.

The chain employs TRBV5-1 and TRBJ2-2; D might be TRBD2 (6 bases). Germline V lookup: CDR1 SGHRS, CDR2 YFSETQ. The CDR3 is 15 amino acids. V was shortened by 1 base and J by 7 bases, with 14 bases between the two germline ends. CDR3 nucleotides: TGCGCCAGCAGCTTGAGGTCTAGCGCTGGCGGGGAGCTGTTTTTT. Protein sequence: CASSLRSSAGGELFF.

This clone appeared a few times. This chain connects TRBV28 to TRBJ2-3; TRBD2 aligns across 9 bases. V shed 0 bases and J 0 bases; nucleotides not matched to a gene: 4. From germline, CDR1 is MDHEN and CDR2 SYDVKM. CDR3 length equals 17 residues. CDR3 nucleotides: TGTGCCAGCAGTTTATGGTCTAGCGGGGAGAGCACAGATACGCAGTATTTT. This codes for CASSLWSSGESTDTQYF.

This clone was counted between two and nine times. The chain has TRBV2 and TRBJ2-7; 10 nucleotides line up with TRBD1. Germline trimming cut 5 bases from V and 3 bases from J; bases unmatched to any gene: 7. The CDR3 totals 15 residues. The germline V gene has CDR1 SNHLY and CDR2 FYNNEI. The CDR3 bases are TGTGCCAGCAGTACGACAGGGGGCGACTTCTACGAGCAGTACTTC. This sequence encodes CASSTTGGDFYEQYF.

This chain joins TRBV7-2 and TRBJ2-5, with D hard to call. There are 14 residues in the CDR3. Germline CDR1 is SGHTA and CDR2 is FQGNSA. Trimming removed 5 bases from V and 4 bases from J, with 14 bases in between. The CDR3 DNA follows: TGTGCCAGCAGCCTACAGTCAACCGCAGAGACCCAGTACTTC. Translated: CASSLQSTAETQYF. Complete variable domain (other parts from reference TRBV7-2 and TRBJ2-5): GAGVSQSPSNKVTEKGKDVELRCDPISGHTALYWYRQSLGQGLEFLIYFQGNSAPDKSGLPSDRFSAERTGGSVSTLTIQRTQQEDSAVYLCASSLQSTAETQYFGPGTRLLVL.

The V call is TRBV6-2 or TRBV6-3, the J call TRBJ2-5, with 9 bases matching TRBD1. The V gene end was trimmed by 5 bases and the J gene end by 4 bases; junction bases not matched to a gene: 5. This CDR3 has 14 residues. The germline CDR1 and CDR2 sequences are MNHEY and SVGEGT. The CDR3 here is CASSKQGARETQYF. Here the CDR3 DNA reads TGTGCCAGCAGTAAACAGGGGGCGCGAGAGACCCAGTACTTC.

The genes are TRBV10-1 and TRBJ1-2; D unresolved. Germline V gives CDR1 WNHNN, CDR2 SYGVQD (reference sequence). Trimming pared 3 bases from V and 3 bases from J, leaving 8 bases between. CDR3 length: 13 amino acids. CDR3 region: CASSDYQYYGYTF. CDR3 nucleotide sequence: TGCGCCAGCAGTGATTACCAGTACTATGGCTACACCTTC.

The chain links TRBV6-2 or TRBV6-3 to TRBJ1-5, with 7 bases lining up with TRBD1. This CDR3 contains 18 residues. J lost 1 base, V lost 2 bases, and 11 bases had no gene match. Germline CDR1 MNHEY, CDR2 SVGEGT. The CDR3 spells CASSYNGIGTDSNQPQHF. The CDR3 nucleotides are TGTGCCAGCAGTTACAACGGGATCGGGACAGACAGCAATCAGCCCCAGCATTTT.

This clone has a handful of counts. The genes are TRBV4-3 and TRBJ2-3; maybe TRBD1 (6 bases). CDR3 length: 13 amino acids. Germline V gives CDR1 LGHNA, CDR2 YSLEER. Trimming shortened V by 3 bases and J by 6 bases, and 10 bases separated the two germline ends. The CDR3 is CASSQTTGDTQYF. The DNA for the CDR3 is TGCGCCAGCAGCCAGACGACAGGTGATACGCAGTATTTT.

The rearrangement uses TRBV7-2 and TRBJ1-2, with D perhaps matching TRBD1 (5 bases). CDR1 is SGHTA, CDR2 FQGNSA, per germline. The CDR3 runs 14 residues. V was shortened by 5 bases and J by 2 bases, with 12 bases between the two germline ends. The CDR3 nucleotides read TGTGCCAGCAGCCCGGGGAGGACAAACTATGGCTACACCTTC. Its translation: CASSPGRTNYGYTF.

The CDR3 is CASSPRTKAALTDTQYF. In nucleotides, the CDR3 is TGTGCCAGCAGCCCCCGTACTAAAGCGGCACTCACAGATACGCAGTATTTT. The chain uses TRBV9 and TRBJ2-3; possibly TRBD2 for D (5 bases). Between the trimmed V and J ends, which lost 4 bases and 2 bases, there was a span of 20 bases. The length of the CDR3 is 17 residues. CDR1 and CDR2 (germline): SGDLS, YYNGEE. Full variable domain (remainder filled in from reference TRBV9 and TRBJ2-3): DSGVTQTPKHLITATGQRVTLRCSPRSGDLSVYWYQQSLDQGLQFLIQYYNGEERAKGNILERFSAQQFPDLHSELNLSSLELGDSALYFCASSPRTKAALTDTQYFGPGTRLTVL.

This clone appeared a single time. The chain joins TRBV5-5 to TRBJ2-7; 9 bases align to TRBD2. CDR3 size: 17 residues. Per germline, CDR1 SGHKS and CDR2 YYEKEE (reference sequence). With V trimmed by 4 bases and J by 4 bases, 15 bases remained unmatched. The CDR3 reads CASSPLTRASGMYEQYF. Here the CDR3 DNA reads TGTGCCAGCAGCCCGCTGACGAGGGCTAGCGGGATGTACGAGCAGTACTTC.

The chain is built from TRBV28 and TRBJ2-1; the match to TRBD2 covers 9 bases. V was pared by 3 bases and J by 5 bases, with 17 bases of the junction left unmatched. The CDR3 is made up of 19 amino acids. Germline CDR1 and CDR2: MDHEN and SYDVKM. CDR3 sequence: CASSFLRGGFAGGHNEQFF. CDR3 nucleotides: TGTGCCAGCAGTTTTTTGCGGGGGGGTTTCGCGGGAGGCCACAATGAGCAGTTCTTC. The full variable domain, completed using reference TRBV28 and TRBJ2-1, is DVKVTQSSRYLVKRTGEKVFLECVQDMDHENMFWYRQDPGLGLRLIYFSYDVKMKEKGDIPEGYSVSREKKERFSLILESASTNQTSMYLCASSFLRGGFAGGHNEQFFGPGTRLTVL.

The CDR3 sequence: CAWSLGQRKDQPQHF. For the CDR3, the DNA is TGTGCCTGGAGTCTTGGACAGCGGAAGGATCAGCCCCAGCATTTT. The chain carries TRBV30 and TRBJ1-5; TRBD1 might be the D (6 bases). This CDR3 is 15 amino acids long. V lost 2 bases and J 5 bases, leaving 16 bases between the germline ends. Germline-derived CDR1 and CDR2 are GTSNPN and SVGIG (reference sequence).

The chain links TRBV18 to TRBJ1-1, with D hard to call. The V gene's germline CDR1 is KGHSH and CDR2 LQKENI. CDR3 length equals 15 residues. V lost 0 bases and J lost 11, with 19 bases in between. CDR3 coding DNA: TGTGCCAGCTCACCACCGCAGAGGCGGACTGATGCGGCTTTCTTT. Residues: CASSPPQRRTDAAFF. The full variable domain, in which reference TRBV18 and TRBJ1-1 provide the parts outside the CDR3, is NAGVMQNPRHLVRRRGQEARLRCSPMKGHSHVYWYRQLPEEGLKFMVYLQKENIIDESGMPKERFSAEFPKEGPSILRIQQVVRGDSAAYFCASSPPQRRTDAAFFGQGTRLTVV.

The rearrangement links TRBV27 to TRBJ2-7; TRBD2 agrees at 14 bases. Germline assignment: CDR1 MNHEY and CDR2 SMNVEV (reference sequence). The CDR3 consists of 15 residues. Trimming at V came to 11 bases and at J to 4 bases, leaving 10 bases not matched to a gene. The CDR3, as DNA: TGTGCCCCACCCGGGACTAGCGGGAGAGCTTACGAGCAGTACTTC. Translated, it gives CAPPGTSGRAYEQYF.

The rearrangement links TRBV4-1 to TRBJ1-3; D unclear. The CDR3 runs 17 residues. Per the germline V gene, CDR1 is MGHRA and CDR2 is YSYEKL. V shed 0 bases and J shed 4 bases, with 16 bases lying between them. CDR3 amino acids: CASSQEKSTSLGNTIYF. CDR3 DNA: TGCGCCAGCAGCCAAGAGAAGTCGACTTCACTAGGAAACACCATATATTTT.

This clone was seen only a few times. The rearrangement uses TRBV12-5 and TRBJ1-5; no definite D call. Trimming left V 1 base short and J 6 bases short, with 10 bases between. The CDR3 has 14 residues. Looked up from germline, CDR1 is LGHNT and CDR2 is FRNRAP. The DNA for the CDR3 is TGTGCTAGTGGTTTGGGGCAGTTTTTTCAGCCCCAGCATTTT. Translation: CASGLGQFFQPQHF.

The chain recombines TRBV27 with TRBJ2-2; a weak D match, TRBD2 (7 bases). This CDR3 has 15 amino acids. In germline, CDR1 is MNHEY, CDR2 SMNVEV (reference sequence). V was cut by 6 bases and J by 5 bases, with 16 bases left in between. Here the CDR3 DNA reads TGTGCCAGCAGGGGGAGGGGGGCCTGGACCGGGGAGCTGTTTTTT. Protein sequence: CASRGRGAWTGELFF.